Below are 3 T cell receptor beta chains sequenced from a single sample in a study of cytomegalovirus exposure and HLA in healthy donors. 60 Vbeta and 13 Jbeta primers were used in PCR. Profiled with immunoSEQ multiplex PCR; TCRdb holds only in-frame clones, not every one. The profile shows around 87,000 clones, over 70% of them singletons. Sequenced sample: PBMCs. The source is a girl aged 2-10 years in good health and CMV-seropositive.

The chain joins TRBV28 to TRBJ1-5; TRBD1 matches 12 bases. This CDR3 is 17 amino acids long. V lost 5 bases to trimming and J lost 6 bases; unmatched junction nucleotides: 11. Per the germline V gene, CDR1 is MDHEN and CDR2 is SYDVKM. CDR3 amino acids: CASSELTGTGGSQPQHF. In nucleotides, the CDR3 is TGTGCCAGCAGTGAACTAACCGGGACAGGGGGCAGTCAGCCCCAGCATTTT.

The chain couples TRBV5-1 to TRBJ2-7, with 7 bases matching TRBD2. The trim removed 7 bases at V and 2 bases at J, leaving 6 bases unmatched. CDR3 length: 13 amino acids. CDR1 is SGHRS, CDR2 YFSETQ, per germline. CDR3 residues: CASGTSDAYEQYF. In DNA form, the CDR3 reads TGCGCCAGCGGAACTAGCGACGCCTACGAGCAGTACTTC. The full variable domain, with the rest looked up from reference TRBV5-1 and TRBJ2-7, is KAGVTQTPRYLIKTRGQQVTLSCSPISGHRSVSWYQQTPGQGLQFLFEYFSETQRNKGNFPGRFSGRQFSNSRSEMNVSTLELGDSALYLCASGTSDAYEQYFGPGTRLTVT.

This chain joins TRBV5-1 and TRBJ2-7; 14 bases map to TRBD2. This CDR3 is 16 amino acids long. Trimming at V came to 0 bases and at J to 5 bases, leaving 4 bases not matched to a gene. Per the germline V gene, CDR1 is SGHRS and CDR2 is YFSETQ. CDR3 nucleotide sequence: TGCGCCAGCAGCTTGGCGACTAGCGGGAGGGGACACGAGCAGTACTTC. It translates to CASSLATSGRGHEQYF.